The TCR beta chain under discussion was sequenced for a study of blood T cell repertoires in COVID-19. In germline, CDR1 is MDHEN, CDR2 SYDVKM. The CDR3 spans 14 residues. V lost 8 bases, J lost 0 bases, and 2 bases stayed unmatched. Produced via immunoSEQ multiplex PCR; TCRdb's table is partial and in-frame only. The profile covers about 270,000 clones, with around 90% appearing a single time and roughly 2.8% taken by the ten largest. The source of this sequence is a man aged 35-49 years who had been exposed to COVID-19. The chain has TRBV28 and TRBJ2-1; 9 bases agree with TRBD2. Sequenced input: PBMCs or T cells enriched from blood (not recorded which). This CDR3 is CASRSGSSYNEQFF. The CDR3 region has the DNA TGTGCCAGCCGTAGCGGGAGCTCCTACAATGAGCAGTTCTTC.